Reported below is one TCR beta chain. This specimen comes from a study of blood T cells in healthy people across ages. Roughly 10 milliliters was the volume of peripheral blood drawn from each donor. Using a J-beta primer mix together with a sample-barcoded 5' primer, a second PCR was run for roughly 6 to 11 cycles. TCRdb re-called the 5' RACE reads through MiXCR, storing one row per CDR3 protein. Among about 1,000,000 distinct CDR3 sequences listed, around 43% were seen once. Germline loops: CDR1 ENHRY, CDR2 SYGVKD. The CDR3 runs to 15 residues. The trim removed 0 bases at V and 13 bases at J, leaving 12 bases unmatched.

Sequenced: blood. The receptor was isolated from a woman aged 55-70 years in good health. The V gene is TRBV10-3, the J gene TRBJ2-1; TRBD2 matches at 7 bases. CDR3 in amino acids: CAISESGTTQETQFF. The CDR3, as DNA: TGTGCCATCAGTGAGTCGGGGACTACGCAAGAGACCCAGTTCTTC.